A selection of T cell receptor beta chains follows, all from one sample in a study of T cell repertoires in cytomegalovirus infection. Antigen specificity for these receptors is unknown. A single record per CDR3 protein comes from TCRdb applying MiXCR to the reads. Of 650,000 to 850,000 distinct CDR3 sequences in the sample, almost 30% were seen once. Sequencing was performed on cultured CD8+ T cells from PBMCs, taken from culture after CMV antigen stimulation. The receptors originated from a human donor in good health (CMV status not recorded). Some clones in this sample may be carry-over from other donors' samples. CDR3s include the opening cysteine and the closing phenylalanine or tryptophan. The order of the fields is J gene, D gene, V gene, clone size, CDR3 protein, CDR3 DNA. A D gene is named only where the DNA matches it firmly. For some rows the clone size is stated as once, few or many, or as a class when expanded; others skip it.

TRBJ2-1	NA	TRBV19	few	CASLTSYNEQFF	TGTGCCAGTCTCACTTCCTACAATGAGCAGTTCTTC
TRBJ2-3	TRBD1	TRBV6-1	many	CASSKGQGATDTQYF	TGTGCCAGCAGCAAAGGACAGGGGGCTACAGATACGCAGTATTTT
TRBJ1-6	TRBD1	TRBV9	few	CASSGSGTGYSPLHF	TGTGCCAGCAGCGGATCCGGGACAGGATATTCACCCCTCCACTTT
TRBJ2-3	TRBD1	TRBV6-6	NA	CATGTGGTDTQYF	TGTGCCACCGGGACAGGGGGCACAGATACGCAGTATTTT
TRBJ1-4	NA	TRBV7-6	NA	CASSPGQQTPSREKLFF	TGTGCCAGCAGCCCGGGACAACAGACCCCGAGTAGAGAAAAACTGTTTTTT
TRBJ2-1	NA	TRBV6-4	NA	CASSDVGYNEQFF	TGTGCCAGCAGTGACGTGGGGTACAATGAGCAGTTCTTC
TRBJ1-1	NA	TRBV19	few	CASEDGAGTEAFF	TGTGCCAGTGAGGACGGGGCCGGGACTGAAGCTTTCTTT
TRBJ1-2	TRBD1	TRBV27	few	CASSLLGDRGNYGYTF	TGTGCCAGCAGTTTATTGGGAGACAGGGGTAACTATGGCTACACCTTC
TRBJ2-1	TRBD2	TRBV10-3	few	CAISDSLGLAGGPNEQFF	TGTGCCATCAGTGATAGTCTGGGGCTAGCGGGGGGGCCGAATGAGCAGTTCTTC
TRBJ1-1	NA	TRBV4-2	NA	CASSQDFLLNTEAFF	TGTGCCAGCAGCCAAGATTTCCTCTTGAACACTGAAGCTTTCTTT
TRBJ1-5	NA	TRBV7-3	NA	CASSLASQVGQPQHF	TGTGCCAGCAGCTTAGCGTCTCAGGTGGGCCAGCCCCAGCATTTT
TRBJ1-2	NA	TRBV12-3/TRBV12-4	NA	CASSLLGVNYGYTF	TGTGCCAGCAGTTTACTGGGCGTAAACTATGGCTACACCTTC
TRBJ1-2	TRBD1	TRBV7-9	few	CASRGDSNYGYTF	TGTGCCAGCAGAGGGGACAGCAACTATGGCTACACCTTC
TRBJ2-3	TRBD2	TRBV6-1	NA	CASMDGGGTDTQYF	TGTGCCAGCATGGACGGGGGGGGCACAGATACGCAGTATTTT
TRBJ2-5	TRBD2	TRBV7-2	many	CASSSSGGAVETQYF	TGTGCCAGCAGCTCTAGCGGGGGGGCCGTTGAGACCCAGTACTTC
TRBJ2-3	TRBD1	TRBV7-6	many	CASSFSDRERTDTQYF	TGTGCCAGCAGCTTCTCGGACAGGGAGAGGACAGATACGCAGTATTTT
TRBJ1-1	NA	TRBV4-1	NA	CASSQGTGQENTEAFF	TGCGCCAGCAGCCAAGGGACCGGGCAGGAAAACACTGAAGCTTTCTTT
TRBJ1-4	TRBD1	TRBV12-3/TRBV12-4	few	CASTFDLGTELNEKLFF	TGTGCCAGCACCTTCGACCTCGGGACAGAACTTAATGAAAAACTGTTTTTT
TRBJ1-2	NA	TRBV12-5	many	CASALDGNYGYTF	TGTGCTAGTGCCCTCGACGGAAACTATGGCTACACCTTC
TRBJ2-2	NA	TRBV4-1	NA	CASSIGQGNTGELFF	TGCGCCAGCAGCATAGGGCAGGGGAACACCGGGGAGCTGTTTTTT
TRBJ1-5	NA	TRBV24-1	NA	CATSAFNSNQPQHF	TGTGCCACCAGTGCTTTCAATAGCAATCAGCCCCAGCATTTT
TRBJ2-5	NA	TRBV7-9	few	CASGDGLETQYF	TGTGCCAGCGGGGACGGCCTGGAGACCCAGTACTTC
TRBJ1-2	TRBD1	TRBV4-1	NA	CASSYRDRVEANYGYTF	TGCGCCAGCAGCTACCGGGACAGGGTGGAGGCTAACTATGGCTACACCTTC
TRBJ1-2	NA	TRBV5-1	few	CASSLDRVPFYGYTF	TGCGCCAGCAGCTTGGACAGGGTACCGTTTTATGGCTACACCTTC
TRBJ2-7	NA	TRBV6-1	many	CASSSGGIPREQYF	TGTGCCAGCAGTTCTGGGGGGATTCCTCGTGAGCAGTACTTC
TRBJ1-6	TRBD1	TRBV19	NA	CASTPGGDRVTPLHF	TGTGCCAGTACCCCAGGAGGGGACAGGGTAACACCCCTCCACTTT
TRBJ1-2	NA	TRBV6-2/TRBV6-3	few	CASSSGQINYGYTF	TGTGCCAGCAGTTCCGGACAGATCAACTATGGCTACACCTTC
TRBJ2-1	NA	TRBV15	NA	CATSNFPVNEQFF	TGTGCCACCAGCAACTTCCCGGTTAATGAGCAGTTCTTC
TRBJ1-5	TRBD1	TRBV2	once	CASSELVGQGNQPQHF	TGTGCCAGCAGTGAACTTGTTGGACAGGGCAATCAGCCCCAGCATTTT
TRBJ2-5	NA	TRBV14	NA	CASSQDSGFQETQYF	TGTGCCAGCAGCCAAGATTCGGGGTTCCAAGAGACCCAGTACTTC
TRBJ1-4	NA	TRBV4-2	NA	CASSQGGGAANEKLFF	TGTGCCAGCAGCCAAGGAGGAGGGGCGGCTAATGAAAAACTGTTTTTT
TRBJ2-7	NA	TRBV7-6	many	CASRLDFASSYEQYF	TGTGCCAGCAGACTCGACTTCGCCAGCTCCTACGAGCAGTACTTC
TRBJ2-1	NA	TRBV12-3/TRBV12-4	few	CASTPTTGISDNEQFF	TGTGCCAGCACCCCAACCACAGGGATTTCTGACAATGAGCAGTTCTTC
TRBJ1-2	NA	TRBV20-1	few	CSARGRARNYGYTF	TGCAGTGCTAGAGGGAGGGCACGGAACTATGGCTACACCTTC
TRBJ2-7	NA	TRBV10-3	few	CAISERPGESYEQYF	TGTGCCATCAGTGAACGGCCAGGGGAGTCCTACGAGCAGTACTTC
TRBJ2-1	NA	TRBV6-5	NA	CASSSLSGLPVAYNEQFF	TGTGCCAGCAGTTCCTTATCGGGCCTCCCTGTGGCCTACAATGAGCAGTTCTTC
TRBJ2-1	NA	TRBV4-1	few	CASRGPGVNEQFF	TGCGCCAGCAGGGGCCCGGGAGTTAATGAGCAGTTCTTC
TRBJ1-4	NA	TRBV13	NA	CASRSPASSNEKLFF	TGTGCCAGCAGATCCCCCGCCTCGAGTAATGAAAAACTGTTTTTT
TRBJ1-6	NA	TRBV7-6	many	CASSLEGTYNSPLHF	TGTGCCAGCAGCTTGGAGGGGACATATAATTCACCCCTCCACTTT
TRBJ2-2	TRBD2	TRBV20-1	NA	CSARDGRGANTGELFF	TGCAGTGCTAGAGATGGGAGGGGCGCTAACACCGGGGAGCTGTTTTTT
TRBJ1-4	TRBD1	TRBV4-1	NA	CASSQTQPEGAREKLFF	TGCGCCAGCAGCCAGACACAACCTGAGGGGGCGCGGGAAAAACTGTTTTTT
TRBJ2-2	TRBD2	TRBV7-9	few	CASSLELSGGRDTGELFF	TGTGCCAGCAGCTTAGAACTTAGCGGGGGCCGGGACACCGGGGAGCTGTTTTTT
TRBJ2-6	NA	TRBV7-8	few	CASSAPGANVLTF	TGTGCCAGCAGCGCCCCTGGGGCCAACGTCCTGACTTTC
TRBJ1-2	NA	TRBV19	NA	CASRWTDGYTF	TGTGCCAGTAGATGGACGGATGGCTACACCTTC
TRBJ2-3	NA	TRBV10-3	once	CAISGRASTDTQYF	TGTGCCATCAGTGGACGGGCGAGCACAGATACGCAGTATTTT
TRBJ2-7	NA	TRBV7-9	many	CASKGQAPYEQYF	TGTGCCAGCAAGGGACAAGCCCCCTACGAGCAGTACTTC